Listed here are 15 T cell receptor beta chains from one sample, sequenced in a study of T cells in women clearing cervical HPV infection. This table comes from immunoSEQ multiplex PCR, and its TCRdb copy is limited to in-frame clones, with some not included. The table lists some 16,000 clones. The sequenced sample was blood buffy coat. These receptors were obtained from a woman aged 18-69 years with a cervical HPV16 infection that either progressed to CIN3+ or cleared (not recorded which).

In the case of this clone: The read gets to within 3 residues of the CDR3 end, and the germline J gene fills in the rest. V and J are TRBV5-1 and TRBJ2-1, with D hard to call. The germline V and J ends were trimmed by 2 bases and 6 bases, with 12 bases remaining between them. There are 14 residues in the CDR3. Germline CDR1 reads SGHRS; CDR2 reads YFSETQ. Partial CDR3 DNA: TGCGCCAGCAGCTTCAGCCCAGGCGTCAATGAG. It codes for CASSFSPGVNE. The full CDR3 reads CASSFSPGVNEQFF.

As concerns this clone: The read is 3 residues too short to cover the CDR3 end, so that end is filled in from the germline J gene. The V gene is TRBV19, the J gene TRBJ1-2, with 7 bases identical to TRBD1. CDR3 length: 16 amino acids. Germline CDR1 and CDR2: LNHDA and SQIVND (reference sequence). The CDR3 region is CASTTDWTGYLRGYTF. The sequenced CDR3 bases are TGTGCCAGTACCACCGACTGGACAGGTTATTTGAGGGGC.

Worth noting for this clone: The DNA ends 3 residues before the CDR3 does, and the rest of the CDR3 is filled in from the germline J gene. The V gene is TRBV20-1, the J gene TRBJ2-6; D unclear. The CDR3 runs to 14 residues. From germline, CDR1 is DFQATT and CDR2 SNEGSKA (reference sequence). V was trimmed by 2 bases and J by 0 bases, leaving 5 bases between them. The CDR3 reads CSARQLSGANVLTF. CDR3 bases read: TGCAGTGCTAGACAACTCTCTGGGGCCAACGTC.

Concerning this clone itself: The missing CDR3 end, 3 residues past where the read stops, is filled in from the germline J gene. This rearrangement joins TRBV19 to TRBJ2-5, with D tentatively TRBD1 (6 bases). The CDR3 consists of 15 residues. V lost 3 bases to trimming and J lost 1 base, with 12 bases between them. Germline V gene lookup returns CDR1 LNHDA and CDR2 SQIVND (reference sequence). CDR3 DNA, as far as it was read: TGTGCCAGTAGTATGGGTCCCAGGGGCCAAGAGACC. Its protein product is CASSMGPRGQET. The whole CDR3 is CASSMGPRGQETQYF.

A word on this clone: The read gets to within 3 residues of the CDR3 end, and the germline J gene fills in the rest. The chain links TRBV7-2 to TRBJ1-1; D remains ambiguous. Between the trimmed V and J ends, which lost 2 bases and 4 bases, there was a span of 11 bases. CDR3 length: 14 residues. Germline assignment: CDR1 SGHTA and CDR2 FQGNSA. The sequenced part of the CDR3 DNA is TGTGCCAGCAGCTTAACCCCTCGGGTCACTGAA. This encodes CASSLTPRVTE. The complete CDR3 sequence is CASSLTPRVTEAFF.

Of note for this clone: The CDR3 is cut off 3 residues early in the read; its end comes from the germline J gene. This sequence joins TRBV6-7 and TRBJ2-7, with 9 bases identical to TRBD1. TRBV6-7 is recorded as an ORF, its role being uncertain. This CDR3 is built from 14 residues. With V trimmed by 4 bases and J by 6 bases, 7 bases remained unmatched. The CDR3 sequence is CASSWDRAVSEQYF. The sequenced CDR3 bases are TGTGCCAGCAGTTGGGACAGGGCGGTCTCCGAG.

On this clone: The read gets to within 3 residues of the CDR3 end, and the germline J gene fills in the rest. The V call is TRBV5-1, the J call TRBJ1-3; TRBD1 is a possible D gene (6 bases). V lost 0 bases, J lost 4 bases, and 8 bases lay in between. Per the germline V gene, CDR1 is SGHRS and CDR2 is YFSETQ. CDR3 length: 14 amino acids. The CDR3 DNA, read in part, is TGCGCCAGCAGCTTGGACAGGGCGGGAAACACC. Translated: CASSLDRAGNT. The full CDR3 is CASSLDRAGNTIYF.

In terms of frequency, this clone is medium-sized (0.01 to 0.1%). The CDR3 goes on 3 residues after the read ends, and that part is filled in from the germline J gene. This chain connects TRBV14 to TRBJ1-4; perhaps TRBD1 as D (6 bases). The V and J ends lost 1 base and 7 bases respectively, with 13 bases between them. Germline CDR1 reads SGHDN; CDR2 reads FVKESK. This CDR3 spans 15 amino acids. The sequenced part of the CDR3 DNA is TGTGCCAGCAGCCAAGTGGCAGGGGATTCTGAAAAA. Its protein is CASSQVAGDSEK. In full, the CDR3 reads CASSQVAGDSEKLFF.

As regards this clone: Read coverage stops 3 residues before the CDR3 terminus; the germline J gene supplies the remainder. This sequence joins TRBV10-2 and TRBJ2-1; TRBD1 matches 8 bases. Germline assignment: CDR1 WSHSY and CDR2 SAAADI. V lost 6 bases, J lost 0 bases, and 10 bases stayed unmatched. The CDR3 covers 17 residues. This CDR3 reads CASRNGQGGYSYNEQFF. Incomplete CDR3 DNA: TGCGCCAGCAGAAATGGACAGGGCGGATACTCCTACAATGAG.

As regards this clone: The read finishes 3 residues shy of the CDR3 end, and the germline J gene is used to complete it. The V and J genes are TRBV2 and TRBJ2-1, with 8 bases matching TRBD2. The J segment lost 4 bases and the V segment lost 2 bases, leaving 4 bases of the junction unmatched. This CDR3 spans 15 amino acids. CDR1 and CDR2 (germline): SNHLY, FYNNEI. The covered CDR3 bases are TGTGCCAGCAGTGAATTGGCTAGCGGGTACAATGAG. Residues: CASSELASGYNE. The full CDR3 reads CASSELASGYNEQFF.

Frequency places this clone as medium-sized. The DNA ends 3 residues before the CDR3 does, and the rest of the CDR3 is filled in from the germline J gene. The V and J genes are TRBV7-8 and TRBJ2-7; perhaps TRBD1 as D (5 bases). The CDR3 length is 16 residues. Germline assignment: CDR1 SGHVS and CDR2 FQNEAQ. The V end was cut by 0 bases, the J end by 3 bases, with 15 bases between. CDR3 region: CASSLAQATAFYEQYF. CDR3 DNA (partial): TGTGCCAGCAGCTTAGCGCAGGCGACAGCCTTCTACGAG.

This clone ranks as medium-sized in terms of frequency. The CDR3 is cut off 3 residues early in the read; its end comes from the germline J gene. The chain is built from TRBV2 and TRBJ2-3; no firm D call. CDR3 length equals 13 residues. The V gene's germline CDR1 is SNHLY and CDR2 FYNNEI. V gave up 7 bases and J gave up 6 bases, with 14 bases separating them. CDR3 region: CASNIHQADTQYF. The covered CDR3 bases are TGTGCCAGCAATATACATCAAGCGGATACG. The whole variable domain, remainder taken from reference TRBV2 and TRBJ2-3, is EPEVTQTPSHQVTQMGQEVILRCVPISNHLYFYWYRQILGQKVEFLVSFYNNEISEKSEIFDDQFSVERPDGSNFTLKIRSTKLEDSAMYFCASNIHQADTQYFGPGTRLTVL.

For this clone: The CDR3 extends 3 residues past the end of the read, so its final part is completed from the germline J gene. The chain joins TRBV5-1 to TRBJ1-1, with 8 bases fitting TRBD1. Germline trimming cut 4 bases from V and 1 base from J; bases unmatched to any gene: 3. Looked up from germline, CDR1 is SGHRS and CDR2 is YFSETQ. The CDR3 is 14 amino acids. The CDR3 DNA, read in part, is TGCGCCAGCAGCGGGGGACAGGCGAACACTGAA. Amino acid sequence: CASSGGQANTE. The whole CDR3 sequence is CASSGGQANTEAFF.

As for this clone: The read is 3 residues too short to cover the CDR3 end, so that end is filled in from the germline J gene. This sequence joins TRBV5-1 and TRBJ2-5; 11 bases are a match to TRBD1. V lost 4 bases to trimming and J lost 5 bases; unmatched junction nucleotides: 16. Per germline, CDR1 SGHRS and CDR2 YFSETQ. This CDR3 region has 18 residues. CDR3 sequence: CASSAQGGQGDLSETQYF. The CDR3 DNA, read in part, is TGCGCCAGCAGCGCTCAAGGGGGACAGGGGGATCTATCGGAGACC. Combining the CDR3 with reference TRBV5-1 and TRBJ2-5 gives the whole variable domain KAGVTQTPRYLIKTRGQQVTLSCSPISGHRSVSWYQQTPGQGLQFLFEYFSETQRNKGNFPGRFSGRQFSNSRSEMNVSTLELGDSALYLCASSAQGGQGDLSETQYFGPGTRLLVL.

Note on this clone: The observed sequence ends 3 residues before the CDR3 terminus, with the missing tail filled in from the germline J gene. The V and J genes are TRBV5-1 and TRBJ2-1, with 12 bases aligning to TRBD2. The CDR3 sequence is 15 residues long. Germline V gives CDR1 SGHRS, CDR2 YFSETQ. Trimming at V came to 4 bases and at J to 5 bases, leaving 4 bases not matched to a gene. The CDR3 loop is CASSTSGGQHNEQFF. Partial CDR3 DNA: TGCGCCAGCAGCACTAGCGGGGGGCAACACAATGAG.